This TCR beta chain was captured in a study of cytomegalovirus exposure and HLA in healthy donors. Using immunoSEQ multiplex PCR, the repertoire was profiled, and TCRdb retains in-frame clones only, with some absent. This repertoire shows some 170,000 clones, approximately 86% found once; its top ten account for over 2%. This CDR3 spans 15 amino acids. J was trimmed by 6 bases and V by 2 bases; bases with no gene match: 6. CDR1 is SGDLS and CDR2 is YYNGEE in the germline V gene. The TCR sequence derives from a man between 25 and 39 years old in good health and CMV-seropositive. V is TRBV9 and J is TRBJ2-7; 12 nucleotides align to TRBD1. Sequenced material: PBMCs. The CDR3 DNA reads TGTGCCAGCAGCGTGTCCGGGACAGGGGGCCCCGAGCAGTACTTC. It encodes CASSVSGTGGPEQYF.